This T cell receptor beta chain was observed in a study of T cell responses to AZD1222 COVID-19 vaccine. The study, taken as a whole, reports: Without day 14 samples, only post-peak T cell repertoires were studied.

Profiled with immunoSEQ multiplex PCR; TCRdb holds only in-frame clones, not every one. The table includes around 200,000 clones, roughly 93% detected once. On this clone itself: What it recognizes is unknown.

The starting material was peripheral blood, obtained on day 0 of AZD1222 vaccination. The receptor's source is an adult in good health.

CDR3 in amino acids: CASSNLAGPYNEQFF. The CDR3, as DNA: TGTGCCAGCAGTAATCTAGCGGGCCCCTACAATGAGCAGTTCTTC. The rearrangement joins TRBV6-5 to TRBJ2-1, with 8 positions matching TRBD2. V shed 5 bases, J shed 2 bases, and the junction held 5 bases outside the gene matches. The CDR3 extends over 15 amino acids. Germline V lookup: CDR1 MNHEY, CDR2 SVGAGI.